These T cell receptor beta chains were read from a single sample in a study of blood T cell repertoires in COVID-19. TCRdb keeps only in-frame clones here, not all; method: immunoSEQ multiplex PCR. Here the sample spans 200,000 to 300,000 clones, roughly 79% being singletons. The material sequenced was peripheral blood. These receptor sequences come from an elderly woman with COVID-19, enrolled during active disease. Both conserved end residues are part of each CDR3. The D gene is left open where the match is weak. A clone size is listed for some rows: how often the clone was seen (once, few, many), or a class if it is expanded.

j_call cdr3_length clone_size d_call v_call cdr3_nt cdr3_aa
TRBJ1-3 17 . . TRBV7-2 TGTGCCAGCAGCTCTAGACAAGGGGGAGGGTATGGAAACACCATATATTTT CASSSRQGGGYGNTIYF
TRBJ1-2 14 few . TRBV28 TGTGCCAGCAGTTCCGACAGTAGGCAAGATGGCTACACCTTC CASSSDSRQDGYTF
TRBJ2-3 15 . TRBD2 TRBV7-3 TGTGCCAGCAGCGCGCGGGGGGGCCGAACAGATACGCAGTATTTT CASSARGGRTDTQYF
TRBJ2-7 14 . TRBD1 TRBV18 TGTGCCAGCTCCCCGACAGGGATCGTTTACGAGCAGTACTTC CASSPTGIVYEQYF
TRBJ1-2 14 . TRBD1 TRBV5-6 TGTGCCAGCAGCTTGGGACAGGGGAACTATGGCTACACCTTC CASSLGQGNYGYTF
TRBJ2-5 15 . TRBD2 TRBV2 TGTGCCAGCAAACAGAATAGCGGGGGGAAAGAGACCCAGTACTTC CASKQNSGGKETQYF
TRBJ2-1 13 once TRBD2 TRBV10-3 TGTGCCAGCCGTCCTAGCGGCCACAATGAGCAGTTCTTC CASRPSGHNEQFF
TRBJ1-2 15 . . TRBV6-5 TGTGCCAGCAGTTACTCGAACAGGGTTTTGAATGGCTACACCTTC CASSYSNRVLNGYTF
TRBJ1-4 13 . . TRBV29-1 TGCAGCGCCCAGGGGACAACTAATGAAAAACTGTTTTTT CSAQGTTNEKLFF
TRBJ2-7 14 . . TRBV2 TGTGCCAGCAGTGGTGTCAGGGGTCCCTACGAGCAGTACTTC CASSGVRGPYEQYF
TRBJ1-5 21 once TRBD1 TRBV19 TGTGCCAGTAGTATAGATCTATATGACAGGGGGCTCTCTTATAGCAATCAGCCCCAGCATTTT CASSIDLYDRGLSYSNQPQHF
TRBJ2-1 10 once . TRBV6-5 TGTGCCAGCAGTCCTAATGAGCAGTTCTTC CASSPNEQFF
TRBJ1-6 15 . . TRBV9 TGTGCCAGCAGCGTACGCGCGGGGGGCAATTCACCCCTCCACTTT CASSVRAGGNSPLHF
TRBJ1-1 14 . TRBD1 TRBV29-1 TGCAGCGCTGTGGGACAGGGTCTCGCAACTGAAGCTTTCTTT CSAVGQGLATEAFF
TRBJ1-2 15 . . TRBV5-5 TGTGCCAGCAGCTTGGCCGAGACAGGTTCGGGGGGCTACACCTTC CASSLAETGSGGYTF
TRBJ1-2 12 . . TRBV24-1 TGTGCCACCAGCAATAACAGGGATGGCTACACCTTC CATSNNRDGYTF
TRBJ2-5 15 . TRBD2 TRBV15 TGTGCCACCAGCAGGTCGCTAGCGGGAGCAGAGACCCAGTACTTC CATSRSLAGAETQYF
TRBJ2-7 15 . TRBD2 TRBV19 TGTGCCAGTAGTACCCTAGCGGGAGGGTACTACGAGCAGTACTTC CASSTLAGGYYEQYF
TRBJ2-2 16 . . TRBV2 TGTGCCAGCAGTGATCTTCGTCAGGGGAGCACCGGGGAGCTGTTTTTT CASSDLRQGSTGELFF
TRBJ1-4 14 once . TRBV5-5 TGTGCCAGCAGCTTGGGGGCGTCTAATGAAAAACTGTTTTTT CASSLGASNEKLFF
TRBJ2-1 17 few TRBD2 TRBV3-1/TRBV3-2 TGTGCCAGCAGCCATGATACGGGACTAGCGGGAGTAAAAATCCCCCTCTTC CASSHDTGLAGVKIPLF
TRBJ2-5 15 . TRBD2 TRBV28 TGTGCCAGCACCGTAGGACTAGCGGGCCAAAGGACCCAGTACTTC CASTVGLAGQRTQYF
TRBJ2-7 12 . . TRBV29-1 TGCAGCGTATCGGGAACCCCCTACGAGCAGTACTTC CSVSGTPYEQYF
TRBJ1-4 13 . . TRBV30 TGTGCCTGGAGTCTGTCAGTGTCCGAAAAACTGTTTTTT CAWSLSVSEKLFF
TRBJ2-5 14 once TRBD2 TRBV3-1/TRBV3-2 TGTGCCAGCAGCCAAGGGACTAGCAGGGAGACCCAGTACTTC CASSQGTSRETQYF
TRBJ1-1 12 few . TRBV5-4 TGTGCCAGCAGCGCGGTTAACACTGAAGCTTTCTTT CASSAVNTEAFF
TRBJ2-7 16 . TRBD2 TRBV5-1 TGCGCCAGCAGCTTGGGACTAGCGGGAGGTTTCTACGAGCAGTACTTC CASSLGLAGGFYEQYF